This TCR beta chain was sequenced in a study of ipilimumab plus nivolumab after autologous stem cell transplantation. Study-level points and caveats: Authors suggest TCR repertoire, Treg phenotype and gut microbiota support further study.

Of note for this clone: Antigen unknown.

Using immunoSEQ multiplex PCR, the repertoire was profiled, and TCRdb retains in-frame clones only, with some absent. The repertoire holds around 45,000 clones, with about 88% as singletons. The sequences come from PBMCs, collected in a trial of ipilimumab plus nivolumab as post-transplant consolidation. This receptor was identified in a male donor with multiple myeloma.

The CDR3 reads CASSFGGSFSGNTIYF. CDR3 sequence (DNA): TGTGCCAGCAGTTTTGGGGGCTCCTTCTCTGGAAACACCATATATTTT. This sequence joins TRBV2 and TRBJ1-3; D perhaps matches TRBD1 (6 bases). The V and J ends lost 5 bases and 0 bases respectively, with 14 bases between them. This CDR3 has 16 residues. CDR1 is SNHLY and CDR2 is FYNNEI in the germline V gene. Full variable domain (rest looked up from reference TRBV2 and TRBJ1-3): EPEVTQTPSHQVTQMGQEVILRCVPISNHLYFYWYRQILGQKVEFLVSFYNNEISEKSEIFDDQFSVERPDGSNFTLKIRSTKLEDSAMYFCASSFGGSFSGNTIYFGEGSWLTVV.